This TCR beta chain was retrieved from a study of T-cell memory formation after mild COVID-19. A single record per CDR3 protein comes from TCRdb applying MiXCR to the 5' RACE reads. The sample lists 300,000 to 400,000 distinct CDR3 sequences, approximately 29% occurring once. This CDR3 spans 14 amino acids. Germline CDR1 reads KGHSH; CDR2 reads LQKENI. V was shortened by 0 bases and J by 1 base, with 6 bases between the two germline ends. This sequence originates from an adult woman who had mild COVID-19 (a few samples of this study predate the infection). Cell type and time point are not known. The V call is TRBV18, the J call TRBJ2-5; no firm D call. Sequenced input: PBMCs or a T cell subset sorted from them (not recorded which). CDR3 DNA: TGTGCCAGCTCACCACCGACACTCCAAGAGACCCAGTACTTC. As protein: CASSPPTLQETQYF.